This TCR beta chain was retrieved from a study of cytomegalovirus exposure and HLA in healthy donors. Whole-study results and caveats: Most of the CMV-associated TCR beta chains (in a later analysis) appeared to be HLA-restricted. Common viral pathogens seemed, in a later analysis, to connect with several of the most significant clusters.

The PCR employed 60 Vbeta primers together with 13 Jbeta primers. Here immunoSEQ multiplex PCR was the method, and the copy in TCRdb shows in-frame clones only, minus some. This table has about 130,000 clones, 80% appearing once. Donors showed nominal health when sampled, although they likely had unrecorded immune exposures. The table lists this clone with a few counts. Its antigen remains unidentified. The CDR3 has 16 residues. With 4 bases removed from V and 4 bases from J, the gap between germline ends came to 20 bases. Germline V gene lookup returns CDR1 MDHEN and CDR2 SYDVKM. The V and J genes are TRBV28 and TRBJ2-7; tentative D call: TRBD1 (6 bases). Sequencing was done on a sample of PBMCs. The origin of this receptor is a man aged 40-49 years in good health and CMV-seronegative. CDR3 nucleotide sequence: TGTGCCAGCAGTTCTCCCCCTCGGACAGTGGATTACGAGCAGTACTTC. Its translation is CASSSPPRTVDYEQYF. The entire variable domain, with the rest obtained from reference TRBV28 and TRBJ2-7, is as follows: DVKVTQSSRYLVKRTGEKVFLECVQDMDHENMFWYRQDPGLGLRLIYFSYDVKMKEKGDIPEGYSVSREKKERFSLILESASTNQTSMYLCASSSPPRTVDYEQYFGPGTRLTVT.